This entry lists 21 T cell receptor beta chains sequenced from one sample in a study of blood T cells in healthy people across ages. A second PCR of about 7 to 12 cycles used a sample-barcoded 5' primer and a J-beta primer mix. TCRdb re-derived calls from the 5' RACE reads in MiXCR, one entry per CDR3 protein. In the table there are about 900,000 distinct CDR3 sequences, approximately 59% of which are singletons. The sample comprised blood. These TCRs come from a man aged 30-40 years in good health.

This clonotype occurred a few times. The chain joins TRBV18 to TRBJ1-6; D might be TRBD1 (6 bases). The CDR3 totals 17 residues. Germline CDR1 KGHSH, CDR2 LQKENI. V was trimmed by 3 bases and J by 0 bases, leaving 12 bases between them. CDR3 sequence (DNA): TGTGCCAGCTCACCTCAGGGGATAAGCTCCTATAATTCACCCCTCCACTTT. Its protein is CASSPQGISSYNSPLHF.

In the case of this clonotype: The junction departs from the called germline gene at one end, perhaps through a read error. V is TRBV29-1 and J is TRBJ1-1; the D is unclear. This CDR3 spans 13 amino acids. The germline CDR1 and CDR2 sequences are SQVTM and ANQGSEA. The CDR3 loop reads CSARVRMNTEAFF. The CDR3 nucleotides are TGCAGCGCCCGAGTCAGGATGAACACTGAGGCTTTCTTT. The entire variable domain, with the rest obtained from reference TRBV29-1 and TRBJ1-1, is as follows: SAVISQKPSRDICQRGTSLTIQCQVDSQVTMMFWYRQQPGQSLTLIATANQGSEATYESGFVIDKFPISRPNLTFSTLTVSNMSPEDSSIYLCSARVRMNTEAFFGQGTRLTVV.

This chain links TRBV2 with TRBJ2-1, with D possibly being TRBD1 (5 bases). Germline lookup yields CDR1 SNHLY and CDR2 FYNNEI. The ends were cut back, 6 bases at V and 8 bases at J, with 17 bases in the middle. This CDR3 is 14 amino acids long. CDR3 in DNA: TGTGCCAGCAGGGTTGGGGCAGGGATCCATGAGCAGTTCTTC. It is translated as CASRVGAGIHEQFF.

CDR3 DNA sequence: TGTGCCAGCAGCCCCCAGGGACTAGCGGGGGCAGATACGCAGTATTTT. Its translation: CASSPQGLAGADTQYF. The genes are TRBV7-2 and TRBJ2-3, with 14 bases identical to TRBD2. V gave up 5 bases and J gave up 4 bases; unmatched junction bases: 5. Germline assignment: CDR1 SGHTA and CDR2 FQGNSA. The CDR3 spans 16 residues.

This clonotype has more than one count but fewer than ten. J is TRBJ2-7 and V is TRBV27; perhaps TRBD2 as D (5 bases). Germline V CDR1 and CDR2: MNHEY, SMNVEV (reference sequence). This CDR3 is built from 12 residues. V lost 4 bases and J 7 bases, leaving 11 bases between the germline ends. CDR3 region: CASSSPSGEQYF. For the CDR3, the DNA is TGTGCCAGCAGTTCTCCCTCGGGGGAGCAGTACTTC.

A few counts support this clonotype. The chain uses TRBV10-3 and TRBJ2-1; the match to TRBD1 covers 8 bases. V lost 10 bases, J lost 5 bases, and 13 bases stayed unmatched. The germline V gene has CDR1 ENHRY and CDR2 SYGVKD. This CDR3 contains 15 residues. In nucleotides, the CDR3 is TGTGCCACCCGACTCACAGGGGGAGCCAACAATGAGCAGTTCTTC. Translation: CATRLTGGANNEQFF.

This clonotype has a count of ten or more. The chain employs TRBV3-1 and TRBJ2-7, with TRBD2 as a possible D gene (7 bases). CDR1 LGHDT and CDR2 YNNKEL come from the germline V gene (reference sequence). This CDR3 is 15 amino acids long. Between the trimmed V and J ends, which lost 6 bases and 2 bases, there was a span of 17 bases. CDR3 nucleotide sequence: TGTGCCAGCAGTCTTAAGGGGGAGGGGGCCTACGAGCAGTACTTC. Residues: CASSLKGEGAYEQYF.

The chain couples TRBV6-2 or TRBV6-3 to TRBJ2-1; no clear D. Between the trimmed V and J ends, which lost 8 bases and 8 bases, there was a span of 13 bases. The CDR3 contains 12 residues. CDR1 MNHEY and CDR2 SVGEGT come from the germline V gene. CDR3 nucleotides: TGTGCCAGCCTGGGGTCCTTCCATGAGCAGTTCTTC. Translation: CASLGSFHEQFF.

This clonotype was seen only a few times. The rearrangement joins TRBV7-2 to TRBJ2-7; D possibly corresponds to TRBD1 (5 bases). V shed 1 base and J shed 2 bases, with 9 bases lying between them. This CDR3 has 14 residues. The germline V gene has CDR1 SGHTA and CDR2 FQGNSA. The CDR3 protein is CASSLDPGTYEQYF. The CDR3 DNA follows: TGTGCCAGCAGCTTAGATCCAGGGACCTACGAGCAGTACTTC.

The chain uses TRBV20-1 and TRBJ1-5; TRBD1 aligns across 7 bases. The V and J ends lost 3 bases and 9 bases, in that order; junction bases with no gene match: 5. The CDR3 totals 12 residues. CDR1 and CDR2 (germline): DFQATT, SNEGSKA (reference sequence). The CDR3 is CSARTGWRPQHF. For the CDR3, the DNA is TGCAGTGCTAGGACAGGGTGGAGGCCCCAGCATTTT.

The chain uses TRBV4-3 and TRBJ2-1; tentatively, D is TRBD1 or TRBD2 (5 bases each). Germline CDR1 reads LGHNA; CDR2 reads YSLEER. The CDR3 is made up of 17 amino acids. The V gene lost 0 bases and the J gene lost 0 bases, with 12 bases spanning the gap. For the CDR3, the DNA is TGCGCCAGCAGCCAAGATGAGGGGTCCGTCTCCTACAATGAGCAGTTCTTC. The encoded protein is CASSQDEGSVSYNEQFF.

The chain joins TRBV5-1 to TRBJ1-1, with a tentative D call TRBD1 (5 bases). Germline-derived CDR1 and CDR2 are SGHRS and YFSETQ. Trimming left V 0 bases short and J 2 bases short, with 11 bases between. CDR3 length: 15 amino acids. CDR3 DNA sequence: TGCGCCAGCAGCTTGGAAGGGGCGCGCAACACTGAAGCTTTCTTT. Translation: CASSLEGARNTEAFF. The whole variable domain, filled in from reference TRBV5-1 and TRBJ1-1, reads KAGVTQTPRYLIKTRGQQVTLSCSPISGHRSVSWYQQTPGQGLQFLFEYFSETQRNKGNFPGRFSGRQFSNSRSEMNVSTLELGDSALYLCASSLEGARNTEAFFGQGTRLTVV.

CDR3 bases: TGTGCCAGCAGTCCTCCTCGGACAGGCTATTTAGAGCAGTTCTTC. It encodes CASSPPRTGYLEQFF. This chain connects TRBV6-5 to TRBJ2-1; 7 nucleotides line up with TRBD1. Unmatched junction bases numbered 14, after V lost 5 bases and J lost 10 bases. Germline assignment: CDR1 MNHEY and CDR2 SVGAGI. The CDR3 length is 15 residues.

The rearrangement links TRBV20-1 to TRBJ2-7; the D gene is possibly TRBD2 (5 bases). The CDR3 runs to 14 residues. Trimming removed 0 bases from V and 3 bases from J, with 12 bases in between. Germline assignment: CDR1 DFQATT and CDR2 SNEGSKA (reference sequence). CDR3 nucleotide sequence: TGCAGTGCTAGAGATCAGCGGAGCGGCTACGAGCAGTACTTC. This gives the protein CSARDQRSGYEQYF.

V is TRBV7-3 and J is TRBJ2-3; TRBD2 aligns across 9 bases. V trimming: 2 bases; J trimming: 2 bases; junction bases outside the gene matches: 5. The CDR3 has 16 residues. Germline CDR1 SGHTA, CDR2 FQGTGA. The CDR3 DNA follows: TGTGCCAGCAGCTTAGGCGGGGGGGGTAACACAGATACGCAGTATTTT. Amino acids: CASSLGGGGNTDTQYF.

The chain employs TRBV3-1 and TRBJ1-6; D remains unclear. CDR3 length equals 13 residues. V was pared by 1 base and J by 5 bases, with 3 bases between. Germline V gene sequence: CDR1 LGHDT, CDR2 YNNKEL (reference sequence). For the CDR3, the DNA is TGTGCCAGCAGCCAAGTAGATAATTCACCCCTCCACTTT. This sequence encodes CASSQVDNSPLHF.

CDR3 nucleotide sequence: TGCAGCGTTGTTTATTACTACGAGCAGTACTTC. This translates into CSVVYYYEQYF. The chain uses TRBV29-1 and TRBJ2-7; D is ambiguous. CDR1 is SQVTM, CDR2 ANQGSEA, per germline. CDR3 length: 11 residues. Trimming removed 4 bases from V and 3 bases from J, with 7 bases in between.

This sequence joins TRBV20-1 and TRBJ2-3; TRBD2 matches at 8 bases. Germline CDR1 is DFQATT and CDR2 is SNEGSKA (reference sequence). V was pared by 3 bases and J by 2 bases, with 4 bases of the junction left unmatched. The CDR3 extends over 14 amino acids. The CDR3 DNA sequence: TGCAGTGCTAGCTCAGCGGGAGACACAGATACGCAGTATTTT. It is translated as CSASSAGDTDTQYF.

This clonotype was detected many times. The J gene is TRBJ2-7, the V gene TRBV20-1; 12 positions agree with TRBD1. The junction had 5 bases not matched to a gene; V was cut back by 5 bases and J by 6 bases. The CDR3 totals 13 residues. The germline V gene encodes CDR1 DFQATT and CDR2 SNEGSKA (reference sequence). The CDR3 is CSAGGQGASEQYF. Here the CDR3 DNA reads TGCAGTGCTGGGGGACAGGGGGCATCCGAGCAGTACTTC.

The rearrangement joins TRBV12-3 or TRBV12-4 to TRBJ2-5; no definite D call. The CDR3 totals 13 residues. V was clipped by 5 bases and J by 0 bases, with 7 bases between them. CDR3: CASSIMYQETQYF. The CDR3 coding sequence is TGTGCCAGCAGTATCATGTACCAAGAGACCCAGTACTTC.

This clonotype has a handful of counts. The J gene is TRBJ2-7, the V gene TRBV3-1; D is unresolved. V lost 4 bases, J lost 2 bases, and 12 bases lay in between. From germline, CDR1 is LGHDT and CDR2 YNNKEL (reference sequence). The CDR3 is made up of 14 amino acids. CDR3: CASSLFLNTYEQYF. The CDR3 bases are TGTGCCAGCAGCCTCTTTTTAAACACCTACGAGCAGTACTTC.